Given below is one T cell receptor beta chain in context. No antigen is known for it. Unmatched junction bases numbered 7, after V lost 3 bases and J lost 3 bases. The CDR3 spans 15 residues. Germline CDR1 and CDR2: MNHEY and SMNVEV (reference sequence). This specimen belongs to a study of beta chain features in type 1 diabetes. Study at large: Patients did not differ from healthy donors in age, gender or cell yield. Study-wide results and caveats: Significant though moderate, a shortening of TCRB CDR3s appeared in all four CD4+ subsets of Type 1 diabetes patients.

The authors reverse transcribed all of the isolated RNA, so sequencing captured expressed TCRB transcripts. Repertoires were generated with immunoSEQ multiplex PCR, while TCRdb's copy carries only in-frame clones and drops some. Of about 160,000 clones in the sample, approximately 8% were seen once. The clonotype was recovered from a middle-aged woman with type 1 diabetes. The specimen was central memory CD4+ T cells from blood. The chain links TRBV27 to TRBJ1-1, with TRBD1 matching 7 bases. The DNA for the CDR3 is TGTGCCAGCAGTTTCTCCGCTACAGGGGACACTGAAGCTTTCTTT. Translating it yields CASSFSATGDTEAFF.